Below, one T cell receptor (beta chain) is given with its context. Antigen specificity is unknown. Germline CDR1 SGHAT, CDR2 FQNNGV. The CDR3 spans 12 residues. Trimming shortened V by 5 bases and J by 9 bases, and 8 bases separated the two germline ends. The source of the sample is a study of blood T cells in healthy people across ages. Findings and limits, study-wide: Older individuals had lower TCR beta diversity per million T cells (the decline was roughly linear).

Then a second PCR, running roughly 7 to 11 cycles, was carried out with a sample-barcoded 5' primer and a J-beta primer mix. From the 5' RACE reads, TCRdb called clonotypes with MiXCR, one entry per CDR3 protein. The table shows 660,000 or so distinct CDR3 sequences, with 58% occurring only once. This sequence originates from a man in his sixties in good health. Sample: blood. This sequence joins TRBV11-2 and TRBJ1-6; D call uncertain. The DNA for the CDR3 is TGTGCCAGCAGCCCTGGGCGTTCACCCCTCCACTTT. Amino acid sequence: CASSPGRSPLHF.